A single sample is the source of the 25 T cell receptor beta chains below, sequenced in a study of cytomegalovirus exposure and HLA in healthy donors. Researchers ran the PCR with 60 Vbeta and 13 Jbeta primers. Using immunoSEQ multiplex PCR, the repertoire was profiled, and TCRdb retains in-frame clones only, with some absent. The sample records around 200,000 clones, 60% to 80% being singletons. Specimen: PBMCs. These receptors all stem from a young man in good health and CMV-seronegative.

V gene TRBV7-9 combines with J gene TRBJ2-2; D is possibly TRBD1 (6 bases). Germline V gene data show CDR1 as SEHNR and CDR2 as FQNEAQ (reference sequence). With 4 bases removed from V and 3 bases from J, the gap between germline ends came to 15 bases. This CDR3 has 16 residues. In DNA form, the CDR3 reads TGTGCCAGCAGCTCCCGGCTGGGGGCCGACACCGGGGAGCTGTTTTTT. The encoded protein is CASSSRLGADTGELFF.

In this sample, this clone turned up a few times. V and J are TRBV7-3 and TRBJ2-1, with TRBD2 matching over 7 bases. The CDR3 length is 15 residues. Looked up from germline, CDR1 is SGHTA and CDR2 is FQGTGA. With V trimmed by 3 bases and J by 4 bases, 6 bases remained unmatched. CDR3 DNA sequence: TGTGCCAGCAGCTTCGGGGGGATTGCTTACAATGAGCAGTTCTTC. It encodes CASSFGGIAYNEQFF. The full variable domain, rest sourced from reference TRBV7-3 and TRBJ2-1, is GAGVSQTPSNKVTEKGKYVELRCDPISGHTALYWYRQSLGQGPEFLIYFQGTGAADDSGLPNDRFFAVRPEGSVSTLKIQRTERGDSAVYLCASSFGGIAYNEQFFGPGTRLTVL.

V and J are TRBV6-5 and TRBJ1-1, with unresolved D. V was cut by 5 bases and J by 11 bases, with 18 bases left in between. CDR3 length: 13 amino acids. Germline CDR1 MNHEY, CDR2 SVGAGI. The DNA of the CDR3 is TGTGCCAGCAGTCAGCCGCCCCGACAAAGGGCTTTCTTT. This sequence encodes CASSQPPRQRAFF.

The chain joins TRBV5-1 to TRBJ2-7; 7 bases map to TRBD1. Trimming cost V 3 bases and J 5 bases; bases outside gene matches: 5. This CDR3 has 13 amino acids. Germline values: CDR1 SGHRS, CDR2 YFSETQ. CDR3 region: CASSSTGVDEQYF. CDR3 coding DNA: TGCGCCAGCAGCTCTACAGGGGTGGACGAGCAGTACTTC.

V and J are TRBV19 and TRBJ2-7; no reliable D call. V was trimmed by 3 bases and J by 2 bases, leaving 11 bases between them. The germline gives CDR1 LNHDA, CDR2 SQIVND (reference sequence). The CDR3 sequence is 14 residues long. The CDR3 region is CASSIKPTAYEQYF. The CDR3 nucleotides are TGTGCCAGTAGTATTAAGCCCACCGCCTACGAGCAGTACTTC.

The rearrangement joins TRBV19 to TRBJ2-3; D gene unclear. The CDR3 extends over 11 amino acids. Trimming took off 5 bases at V and 7 bases at J, with 7 bases between the two ends. Germline V gene data show CDR1 as LNHDA and CDR2 as SQIVND (reference sequence). This CDR3 is CASSSSNTQYF. The CDR3 DNA sequence: TGTGCCAGTAGTTCGAGCAATACGCAGTATTTT.

This clone appeared a single time. The V call is TRBV15, the J call TRBJ1-1; TRBD1 matches at 7 bases. This CDR3 has 16 amino acids. Trimming removed 6 bases from V and 3 bases from J; junction bases left unmatched: 13. The V gene's germline CDR1 is LNHNV and CDR2 YYDKDF (reference sequence). CDR3 nucleotide sequence: TGTGCCACCAGTTTCTTTGAAGGGGGCCGGGACACTGAAGCTTTCTTT. This translates into CATSFFEGGRDTEAFF.

This clone has only one observation. The junction departs from the called germline gene at one end, perhaps through a read error. The V and J genes are TRBV4-3 and TRBJ1-6, with D perhaps matching TRBD1 (5 bases). The CDR3 totals 15 residues. Germline values: CDR1 LGHNA, CDR2 YSLEER. The CDR3 DNA reads as TGCGCCAGCAGCCAAGATAGGCAGGGCTATTCACCCCCCCACTTT. This codes for CASSQDRQGYSPPHF.

This clone was recorded once. This sequence joins TRBV4-2 and TRBJ1-1, with D perhaps TRBD1 (6 bases). The CDR3 consists of 18 residues. The V end was cut by 3 bases, the J end by 3 bases, with 23 bases between. Germline CDR1 is LGHNA and CDR2 is YNFKEQ. The CDR3 loop is CASSHIDRPTGLDTEAFF. The CDR3 DNA reads TGTGCCAGCAGCCATATAGACAGGCCGACCGGTTTGGACACTGAAGCTTTCTTT.

The chain uses TRBV5-8 and TRBJ1-5; TRBD1 agrees at 7 bases. With 4 bases clipped from V and 0 bases from J, the junction kept 13 bases outside the gene matches. Germline assignment: CDR1 SGHTS and CDR2 YDEGEE. The CDR3 consists of 18 residues. This CDR3 reads CASSLKLGTAFSNQPQHF. CDR3 sequence (DNA): TGTGCCAGCAGCCTCAAACTGGGGACAGCCTTTAGCAATCAGCCCCAGCATTTT.

The rearrangement uses TRBV11-2 and TRBJ2-7, with TRBD2 matching over 11 bases. Trimming removed 6 bases from V and 2 bases from J; junction bases left unmatched: 6. From germline, CDR1 is SGHAT and CDR2 FQNNGV. This CDR3 spans 15 amino acids. The CDR3 is CASRLGLAVTYEQYF. The CDR3 DNA is TGTGCCAGCAGATTGGGACTAGCGGTTACCTACGAGCAGTACTTC.

The V and J genes are TRBV19 and TRBJ2-3; 7 nucleotides match TRBD1. V lost 6 bases and J lost 3; bases outside the gene matches: 3. Germline-derived CDR1 and CDR2 are LNHDA and SQIVND (reference sequence). The CDR3 consists of 13 residues. CDR3 region: CASRDRATDTQYF. The CDR3 coding sequence is TGTGCCAGTAGAGACAGGGCGACAGATACGCAGTATTTT.

This chain joins TRBV28 and TRBJ2-7; 8 bases agree with TRBD1. CDR3 length equals 14 residues. Germline V gives CDR1 MDHEN, CDR2 SYDVKM. V trimming: 4 bases; J trimming: 6 bases; junction bases outside the gene matches: 8. The DNA of the CDR3 is TGTGCCAGCAGTTACGGACAGGGTGTAGGCGAGCAGTACTTC. It translates to CASSYGQGVGEQYF.

V gene TRBV27 combines with J gene TRBJ1-1; possible D gene TRBD1, 6 bases. Trimming removed 3 bases at V and 0 bases at J, with 14 bases between. Germline-derived CDR1 and CDR2 are MNHEY and SMNVEV (reference sequence). CDR3 length: 16 amino acids. This CDR3 reads CASSFSLGTLNTEAFF. CDR3 coding DNA: TGTGCCAGCAGTTTTTCTCTCGGGACATTGAACACTGAAGCTTTCTTT.

This clone was observed a few times. The chain employs TRBV13 and TRBJ2-5; 8 nucleotides align to TRBD2. CDR3 length equals 17 residues. With V trimmed by 5 bases and J by 4 bases, 15 bases remained unmatched. Germline V lookup: CDR1 PRHDT, CDR2 FYEKMQ (reference sequence). The CDR3 DNA follows: TGTGCCAGCAGCCACGGAGCGCGGGAGGCCGGGGGAGAGACCCAGTACTTC. Translation: CASSHGAREAGGETQYF.

The V gene is TRBV6-1, the J gene TRBJ1-2; weak D call: TRBD1 (6 bases). CDR1 MNHNS and CDR2 SASEGT come from the germline V gene. The length of the CDR3 is 14 residues. Trimming left V 6 bases short and J 3 bases short, with 14 bases between. For the CDR3, the DNA is TGTGCCAGCAGCCGGGACAATATCGACTATGGCTACACCTTC. It codes for CASSRDNIDYGYTF.

CDR3 sequence (DNA): TGTGCCAGCAGTTTATTATCCGGGGAGCTGTTTTTT. It codes for CASSLLSGELFF. The chain carries TRBV28 and TRBJ2-2, with D uncertain. CDR1 and CDR2 from the germline V gene are MDHEN and SYDVKM. The CDR3 is made up of 12 amino acids. V lost 1 base to trimming and J lost 6 bases, with 3 bases between them.

V gene TRBV5-1 combines with J gene TRBJ2-1; 7 bases match TRBD1. V was pared by 4 bases and J by 7 bases, with 5 bases of the junction left unmatched. CDR1 and CDR2 (germline): SGHRS, YFSETQ. The length of the CDR3 is 13 residues. CDR3 residues: CASSPQTGNEQFF. In DNA form, the CDR3 reads TGCGCCAGCAGCCCACAGACAGGGAATGAGCAGTTCTTC.

The genes are TRBV30 and TRBJ2-7; TRBD1 matches at 7 bases. V gave up 4 bases and J gave up 4 bases; unmatched junction bases: 10. CDR3 size: 14 residues. CDR1 GTSNPN and CDR2 SVGIG come from the germline V gene (reference sequence). CDR3 sequence reads: CAWNGQETNYEQYF. The CDR3 region has the DNA TGTGCCTGGAACGGACAGGAGACTAATTACGAGCAGTACTTC.

CDR3 amino acids: CASRQSAAPSNYGYTF. DNA of the CDR3: TGTGCCAGCAGGCAAAGCGCGGCCCCATCTAACTATGGCTACACCTTC. V gene TRBV7-2 combines with J gene TRBJ1-2; no firm D call. The CDR3 spans 16 residues. Deletions cut 6 bases from V and 0 bases from J, with 17 bases between. Germline V lookup: CDR1 SGHTA, CDR2 FQGNSA.

This clone occurred once. The chain links TRBV5-5 to TRBJ1-2; D is uncertain. V was trimmed by 0 bases and J by 2 bases, leaving 8 bases between them. Germline CDR1 SGHKS, CDR2 YYEKEE (reference sequence). This CDR3 region has 14 residues. DNA for the CDR3: TGTGCCAGCAGCTTGGAAGCGCTCAACTATGGCTACACCTTC. Amino acids: CASSLEALNYGYTF.

The gene calls are TRBV4-3 and TRBJ1-4; D may be TRBD1 (5 bases). The ends were cut back, 5 bases at V and 5 bases at J, with 18 bases in the middle. This CDR3 has 16 residues. Germline V gene sequence: CDR1 LGHNA, CDR2 YSLEER. As DNA, the CDR3 is TGCGCCAGCAGCTCAAAGAGGCAGGGTCGCAATGAAAAACTGTTTTTT. It is translated as CASSSKRQGRNEKLFF.

The CDR3 is CASSWGRGSFDEQFF. The CDR3 bases are TGTGCCAGCAGCTGGGGCAGGGGCTCTTTCGATGAGCAGTTCTTC. The V and J genes are TRBV7-9 and TRBJ2-1; D is perhaps TRBD1 (6 bases). The length of the CDR3 is 15 residues. V dropped 4 bases and J dropped 8 bases, with 18 bases sitting between them. Germline values: CDR1 SEHNR, CDR2 FQNEAQ (reference sequence).

This clone has more than one count but fewer than ten. The chain has TRBV11-3 and TRBJ2-1; D is uncertain. The CDR3 contains 13 residues. Germline CDR1 and CDR2: SGHNT and YENEEA. Trimming took 3 bases from V and 4 from J, leaving 7 bases between them. CDR3 protein: CASSLTSYNEQFF. CDR3 in DNA: TGTGCCAGCAGCTTGACTTCATACAATGAGCAGTTCTTC.

The CDR3 DNA reads TGTGCCAGCAGGGGGGCTGGGAACACTGAAGCTTTCTTT. Its protein is CASRGAGNTEAFF. The chain has TRBV4-2 and TRBJ1-1; tentatively, D is TRBD1 (6 bases). The CDR3 covers 13 residues. CDR1 and CDR2 (germline): LGHNA, YNFKEQ. The ends were cut back, 6 bases at V and 1 base at J, with 9 bases in the middle.